Below, 19 T cell receptor beta chains from the same sample are listed, as sequenced in a study of blood T cell repertoires in COVID-19. The protocol was immunoSEQ multiplex PCR, while the TCRdb copy is restricted to in-frame clones and leaves out a portion. This repertoire shows 150,000 to 200,000 clones, about 85% found once; its top ten account for 1% to 1.2%. Sequencing was performed on peripheral blood. Every receptor here comes from a man aged 35-49 years with acute or convalescent COVID-19.

The genes are TRBV11-2 and TRBJ2-3; D not resolved. From germline, CDR1 is SGHAT and CDR2 FQNNGV. Trimming stripped 3 bases from V and 2 bases from J, with 9 bases between. The CDR3 totals 14 residues. DNA for the CDR3: TGTGCCAGCAGCTTTGCTAGACTCACAGATACGCAGTATTTT. Amino acids: CASSFARLTDTQYF.

This rearrangement joins TRBV6-1 to TRBJ2-2, with TRBD1 as a possible D gene (5 bases). Germline-derived CDR1 and CDR2 are MNHNS and SASEGT. This CDR3 is 15 amino acids long. V lost 2 bases, J lost 3 bases, and 10 bases lay in between. The CDR3 sequence is CASSETRTHTGELFF. DNA of the CDR3: TGTGCCAGCAGTGAAACTCGGACACACACCGGGGAGCTGTTTTTT.

The rearrangement links TRBV5-1 to TRBJ1-1; D may be TRBD1 (6 bases). The germline CDR1 and CDR2 sequences are SGHRS and YFSETQ. This CDR3 has 14 residues. Trimming shortened V by 2 bases and J by 5 bases, and 13 bases separated the two germline ends. The CDR3 DNA follows: TGCGCCAGCAGCTTAACCAGGGGAAGGACTGAAGCTTTCTTT. Its protein is CASSLTRGRTEAFF.

This sequence joins TRBV7-9 and TRBJ2-5; 8 bases align to TRBD2. Germline CDR1 reads SEHNR; CDR2 reads FQNEAQ (reference sequence). The trim removed 2 bases at V and 5 bases at J, leaving 7 bases unmatched. CDR3 length: 15 amino acids. The DNA for the CDR3 is TGTGCCAGCAGCTTACCGCGGGGGGCCGGTGAGACCCAGTACTTC. This codes for CASSLPRGAGETQYF.

The chain recombines TRBV18 with TRBJ1-5, with 8 nucleotides matching TRBD1. The germline CDR1 and CDR2 sequences are KGHSH and LQKENI. The CDR3 totals 14 residues. J was trimmed by 4 bases and V by 2 bases; bases with no gene match: 1. The CDR3 is CASSPTGGNQPQHF. CDR3 DNA: TGTGCCAGCTCACCAACAGGGGGTAATCAGCCCCAGCATTTT.

The chain combines TRBV9 with TRBJ2-7, with D uncertain. Germline V gives CDR1 SGDLS, CDR2 YYNGEE. The ends were cut back, 0 bases at V and 2 bases at J, with 3 bases in the middle. The CDR3 extends over 12 amino acids. CDR3 in DNA: TGTGCCAGCAGCGTAGTCACCTACGAGCAGTACTTC. This encodes CASSVVTYEQYF.

The CDR3 nucleotides are TGTGCCAGCAGCCCCGGGACACATGGCTACACCTTC. This encodes CASSPGTHGYTF. The rearrangement joins TRBV6-5 to TRBJ1-2; tentative D call: TRBD1 (6 bases). Between the trimmed V and J ends, which lost 6 bases and 6 bases, there was a span of 11 bases. Per the germline V gene, CDR1 is MNHEY and CDR2 is SVGAGI. This CDR3 is 12 amino acids long.

This sequence joins TRBV19 and TRBJ2-3; unclear D gene. The CDR3 has 13 residues. With 0 bases removed from V and 7 bases from J, the gap between germline ends came to 8 bases. Germline loops: CDR1 LNHDA, CDR2 SQIVND (reference sequence). The CDR3 sequence is CASSIDRQNTQYF. In nucleotides, the CDR3 is TGTGCCAGTAGTATAGACCGCCAGAATACGCAGTATTTT.

The chain combines TRBV6-4 with TRBJ1-5; the D gene is possibly TRBD1 (6 bases). The V and J ends lost 4 bases and 2 bases respectively, with 9 bases between them. The CDR3 extends over 14 amino acids. The germline gives CDR1 MRHNA, CDR2 SNTAGT. The CDR3 protein is CASSVSGGNQPQHF. The CDR3 bases are TGTGCCAGCAGTGTCTCAGGGGGCAATCAGCCCCAGCATTTT.

The rearrangement joins TRBV5-4 to TRBJ2-7; D may be TRBD1 (6 bases). Trimming took 4 bases from V and 6 from J, leaving 17 bases between them. CDR3 size: 14 residues. Germline CDR1 is SGHNT and CDR2 is YYREEE (reference sequence). CDR3 residues: CASSKRTAPGEQYF. The CDR3 DNA sequence: TGTGCCAGCAGCAAACGGACAGCCCCGGGCGAGCAGTACTTC. Full variable domain (remainder filled in from reference TRBV5-4 and TRBJ2-7): ETGVTQSPTHLIKTRGQQVTLRCSSQSGHNTVSWYQQALGQGPQFIFQYYREEENGRGNFPPRFSGLQFPNYSSELNVNALELDDSALYLCASSKRTAPGEQYFGPGTRLTVT.

V usage is TRBV10-3 and J usage is TRBJ2-2; perhaps TRBD2 as D (5 bases). Germline CDR1 ENHRY, CDR2 SYGVKD. The CDR3 consists of 16 residues. V was cut by 6 bases and J by 2 bases, with 16 bases left in between. The CDR3 loop reads CAIRAIEGQNTGELFF. In DNA, the CDR3 is TGTGCCATCAGGGCCATAGAGGGCCAAAACACCGGGGAGCTGTTTTTT.

This chain connects TRBV5-1 to TRBJ1-1, with 7 bases that match TRBD1. Germline V gene sequence: CDR1 SGHRS, CDR2 YFSETQ. V shed 4 bases and J 0 bases; nucleotides not matched to a gene: 6. This CDR3 spans 15 amino acids. DNA of the CDR3: TGCGCCAGCAGCAAGGGACAGACCATGAACACTGAAGCTTTCTTT. Translation: CASSKGQTMNTEAFF.

The chain links TRBV9 to TRBJ2-5, with 12 bases fitting TRBD2. Germline V gives CDR1 SGDLS, CDR2 YYNGEE. The CDR3 extends over 15 amino acids. The ends lost 3 bases at V and 5 bases at J; junction bases unmatched: 5. The DNA of the CDR3 is TGTGCCAGCAGCGAAGGACTAGCGGGGCGCGAGACCCAGTACTTC. Translation gives CASSEGLAGRETQYF.

This chain joins TRBV2 and TRBJ2-2; 7 positions agree with TRBD1. Germline values: CDR1 SNHLY, CDR2 FYNNEI. The CDR3 covers 14 residues. V shed 8 bases and J 4 bases; nucleotides not matched to a gene: 7. The CDR3 nucleotides read TGTGCCAGCGGGGGCCAGGGGGTCACCGGGGAGCTGTTTTTT. Translated: CASGGQGVTGELFF.

The chain has TRBV11-2 and TRBJ2-7, with a tentative D call TRBD2 (6 bases). V was shortened by 5 bases and J by 3 bases, with 23 bases between the two germline ends. Per germline, CDR1 SGHAT and CDR2 FQNNGV. This CDR3 spans 17 amino acids. The CDR3 reads CASSPSTEGPKDYEQYF. The CDR3 coding sequence is TGTGCCAGCAGCCCAAGTACGGAGGGGCCTAAAGACTACGAGCAGTACTTC. The full variable domain, in which reference TRBV11-2 and TRBJ2-7 provide the parts outside the CDR3, is EAGVAQSPRYKIIEKRQSVAFWCNPISGHATLYWYQQILGQGPKLLIQFQNNGVVDDSQLPKDRFSAERLKGVDSTLKIQPAKLEDSAVYLCASSPSTEGPKDYEQYFGPGTRLTVT.

The J gene is TRBJ1-2, the V gene TRBV4-1, with a weak D call TRBD1 (5 bases). The V gene lost 0 bases and the J gene lost 5 bases, with 10 bases spanning the gap. Germline lookup yields CDR1 MGHRA and CDR2 YSYEKL. The CDR3 length is 14 residues. The CDR3 spells CASSQEGVGYGYTF. The CDR3 DNA follows: TGCGCCAGCAGCCAAGAAGGGGTAGGGTATGGCTACACCTTC.

V gene TRBV2 combines with J gene TRBJ1-5; a possible D gene is TRBD1 (5 bases). The CDR3 extends over 13 amino acids. V lost 3 bases, J lost 6 bases, and 9 bases lay in between. Germline CDR1 is SNHLY and CDR2 is FYNNEI. DNA of the CDR3: TGTGCCAGCAGTGAGGAGGGGCTTCAGCCCCAGCATTTT. Its translation: CASSEEGLQPQHF.

The chain couples TRBV2 to TRBJ2-2; TRBD1 aligns across 9 bases. Germline V gives CDR1 SNHLY, CDR2 FYNNEI. Trimming cost V 6 bases and J 4 bases; bases outside gene matches: 9. This CDR3 region has 16 residues. The CDR3 sequence: CASSLTGQGVTGELFF. The DNA for the CDR3 is TGTGCCAGCAGCTTAACGGGACAGGGAGTCACCGGGGAGCTGTTTTTT.

This clone has more than one count but fewer than ten. The chain recombines TRBV4-2 with TRBJ2-7; 7 bases agree with TRBD2. J gave up 8 bases and V 3 bases, and 7 bases lay outside the gene matches. Germline loops: CDR1 LGHNA, CDR2 YNFKEQ. This CDR3 spans 13 amino acids. The CDR3 region is CASSQGGDSKQYF. The CDR3 coding sequence is TGTGCCAGCAGCCAGGGGGGGGATTCCAAGCAGTACTTC.